The 8 T cell receptor beta chains listed next were all sequenced from one sample in a study of T cells in Graves' hyperthyroidism and ophthalmopathy. Amplified TCR beta CDR3 regions derived from RNA transcripts. Carried out on the TCR CDR3, a first-round RT-PCR used the HTBI primer set. TCRdb analysed the multiplex PCR reads with MiXCR anew, one entry per CDR3 protein. The sample holds 200,000 to 250,000 distinct CDR3 sequences; roughly a sixth are singletons and the top ten take 50%. Sequenced input: blood. These receptors were collected from a man between 50 and 59 years old with Graves' hyperthyroidism.

This chain links TRBV7-2 with TRBJ2-7, with TRBD1 identical over 7 bases. The CDR3 runs 15 residues. V lost 5 bases to trimming and J lost 4 bases; unmatched junction nucleotides: 11. Germline CDR1 and CDR2: SGHTA and FQGNSA. The CDR3 nucleotides read TGTGCCAGCAGCCCAGGGACAGCGACCTATTACGAGCAGTACTTC. Its protein product is CASSPGTATYYEQYF. The full variable domain, with the rest looked up from reference TRBV7-2 and TRBJ2-7, is GAGVSQSPSNKVTEKGKDVELRCDPISGHTALYWYRQSLGQGLEFLIYFQGNSAPDKSGLPSDRFSAERTGGSVSTLTIQRTQQEDSAVYLCASSPGTATYYEQYFGPGTRLTVT.

The gene calls are TRBV27 and TRBJ1-1, with TRBD1 matching 9 bases. CDR1 and CDR2 (germline): MNHEY, SMNVEV (reference sequence). The CDR3 is 14 residues long. After removal of 5 bases from V and 4 bases from J, the junction contained 5 bases not matched to a gene. This CDR3 reads CASSPGTGITEAFF. The CDR3 nucleotides are TGTGCCAGCAGTCCCGGGACAGGGATCACTGAAGCTTTCTTT.

This clonotype was counted ten times or more. The chain has TRBV11-1 and TRBJ2-5, with D unresolved. V dropped 6 bases and J dropped 7 bases, with 18 bases sitting between them. Germline CDR1 and CDR2: SGHAT and FQDESV (reference sequence). CDR3 length: 14 amino acids. This CDR3 reads CASSFSVSSGTQYF. Written as DNA, the CDR3 is TGTGCCAGCAGTTTCTCGGTATCCAGTGGGACCCAGTACTTC. Complete variable domain (other parts from reference TRBV11-1 and TRBJ2-5): EAEVAQSPRYKITEKSQAVAFWCDPISGHATLYWYRQILGQGPELLVQFQDESVVDDSQLPKDRFSAERLKGVDSTLKIQPAELGDSAMYLCASSFSVSSGTQYFGPGTRLLVL.

For this clonotype: Sequence at one end of the junction differs from germline and may be a read error. This chain connects TRBV11-2 to TRBJ1-4, with D perhaps matching TRBD1 (5 bases). Germline V gene data show CDR1 as SGHAT and CDR2 as FQNNGV. The CDR3 sequence is 15 residues long. The CDR3 sequence is CANSLGDATNEKLFF. The CDR3 coding sequence is TGTGCCAACAGCTTGGGGGATGCAACTAATGAAAAACTGTTTTTT. Based on the CDR3 plus reference TRBV11-2 and TRBJ1-4, the full variable domain is EAGVAQSPRYKIIEKRQSVAFWCNPISGHATLYWYQQILGQGPKLLIQFQNNGVVDDSQLPKDRFSAERLKGVDSTLKIQPAKLEDSAVYLCANSLGDATNEKLFFGSGTQLSVL.

This clonotype appeared many times. The genes are TRBV18 and TRBJ2-5; D tentatively fits TRBD1 or TRBD2 (5 bases each). V lost 1 base to trimming and J lost 5 bases, with 14 bases between them. The germline CDR1 and CDR2 sequences are KGHSH and LQKENI. This CDR3 is 15 amino acids long. The CDR3 region has the DNA TGTGCCAGCTCACCACGTGGGACGGCTAAGGAGACCCAGTACTTC. Translated: CASSPRGTAKETQYF.

This clonotype has a count of ten or more. The chain recombines TRBV6-1 with TRBJ2-7; a weak D match, TRBD2 (6 bases). Trimming cost V 8 bases and J 3 bases, with 8 bases left between them. The CDR3 is 11 residues long. Germline-derived CDR1 and CDR2 are MNHNS and SASEGT. This CDR3 reads CASPGLYEQYF. The CDR3 bases are TGTGCCAGCCCGGGACTCTACGAGCAGTACTTC.

This clonotype was detected many times. The J gene is TRBJ2-7, the V gene TRBV7-2; a possible D gene is TRBD1 (5 bases). This CDR3 region has 13 residues. Trimming removed 4 bases from V and 5 bases from J, with 12 bases in between. The germline gives CDR1 SGHTA, CDR2 FQGNSA. The CDR3 DNA reads as TGTGCCAGCAGCTCCCTCCAGGGTAACGAGCAGTACTTC. Translation: CASSSLQGNEQYF.

The rearrangement uses TRBV9 and TRBJ1-1; D possibly corresponds to TRBD1 (5 bases). The CDR3 loop spans 16 amino acids. Germline CDR1 and CDR2: SGDLS and YYNGEE. V dropped 0 bases and J dropped 1 base, with 13 bases sitting between them. The CDR3 loop is CASSVGQGNWNTEAFF. CDR3 bases: TGTGCCAGCAGCGTAGGCCAGGGTAACTGGAACACTGAAGCTTTCTTT.